Given below is one T cell receptor (beta chain) in context. Its specificity is unknown. This CDR3 is built from 15 residues. Trimming cost V 2 bases and J 5 bases, with 16 bases left between them. The germline V gene has CDR1 SGHAT and CDR2 FQNNGV. This sample was taken from a study of graft-versus-host responses after intestinal transplantation. At the level of the study: Anti-thymocyte globulin induction was given to all recipients, followed by tacrolimus and steroids for roughly 3 years. Study-wide results and caveats: Present in recipient marrow, GvH clones included some that appeared first in ileum or blood.

Here immunoSEQ multiplex PCR was the method, and the copy in TCRdb shows in-frame clones only, minus some. The repertoire holds tens of thousands of clones, around 96% seen once, with around 0.21% in the top ten. The genes are TRBV11-2 and TRBJ2-7; the D is unclear. The clonotype was recovered from a human donor who was the organ donor for an intestinal transplant. Here the sequenced sample was unstimulated CD8+ T cells sorted from spleen or lymph node cells, taken before transplant. CDR3 residues: CASSLSSSFPDEQYF. The CDR3 coding sequence is TGTGCCAGCAGCTTATCTAGTTCCTTCCCCGACGAGCAGTACTTC.